This note documents a single T cell receptor beta chain sequence. Its antigen is currently not known. Base qualities are missing; no much larger clone stands one base away. For sequencing of the TCRbeta CDR3 region, genomic DNA was extracted from the sorted cells. The immunoSEQ Assay was used to sequence the TCRbeta CDR3 regions. TCRdb obtained this table from immuneACCESS and retained in-frame rearrangements with V and J assigned. These tables miss some clones; where compared with another copy, unresolved V genes account for less than half of the shortfall, and the remainder is unexplained. The sample profile shows tens of thousands of clones; about 89% of them were found once. The top ten clones comprise approximately 0.3% of the sample. As encoded in the germline V gene, CDR1 is SGHAT while CDR2 is FQNNGV. Trimming at the junction amounts to 3 bases on V and 0 bases on J, and the germline ends lie 9 bases apart. From its cysteine to its phenylalanine, the CDR3 spans 15 amino acids. Only the CDR3 portion is preserved as DNA: 45 bases, with reading frame beginning at the first base.

This record comes from a study of OX40 agonist ivuxolimab in advanced cancers. For the study in its entirety: Ivuxolimab, which targeted the costimulatory receptor OX40 (CD134), was an agonistic, fully human IgG2 monoclonal antibody. Intravenous ivuxolimab was administered to patients every 2 weeks at six dose levels: 0.01, 0.1, 0.3, 1.5, 3 and 10 mg/kg. Among the 52 dose-escalation patients, about 20 had hepatocellular carcinoma, approximately 15 melanoma, 9 renal cell carcinoma and 9 head and neck cancer. In the dose-escalation cohort, 75% to 85% of patients were male, and the mean age was roughly 60 years with a range of roughly 20 to 85. Prior anti-PD-1, anti-PD-L1 or anti-CTLA-4 therapy was permitted, and checkpoint inhibitors had been received by about 36% of dose-escalation patients. Three dose-escalation patients achieved partial responses, one with hepatocellular carcinoma and two with cutaneous melanoma. The point of sequencing TCRbeta in the periphery was to test whether ivuxolimab changed TCR sequence diversity and drove clonal T-cell expansion. The paper reports the monotherapy dose-escalation portion (N ≈ 50 patients) of the phase I ivuxolimab trial. Results and caveats for the whole study, not just this receptor: After ivuxolimab, more expanded clones were found on average in CD8+ T cells than in CD4+ T cells. Low levels of normalized T-cell clonal expansion were also seen in some patients who did not respond. In the 0.1-3.0 mg/kg groups, partial responders were among the patients with the lowest normalized peripheral clonal expansion, particularly in CD8+ T cells. Clonal expansion of both CD4+ and CD8+ blood T cells was observed from baseline to week 6 at doses 0.1 to 3.0 mg/kg. The antigen specificity of the clonally expanded peripheral T cells was not determined.

Patients with a history of autoimmune disease or receiving systemic immunosuppression were excluded from the trial. Peripheral blood for TCR sequencing was collected from all dose cohorts at baseline, on cycle 4 day 1, and on cycle 7 day 1. The samples were taken from a phase I, first-in-human, multicenter, open-label dose-escalation trial of ivuxolimab. The trial enrolled adults with locally advanced or metastatic head and neck squamous cell, hepatocellular, melanoma or renal cell carcinoma. Before TCR sequencing, CD4+ T cells and CD8+ T cells were sorted from peripheral blood as separate populations.

The V and J genes are TRBV11-2 and TRBJ2-1, with a weak D call of TRBD2 (5 bases match). This TCR was recovered from an adult with an advanced solid tumor such as melanoma, head and neck, liver or kidney cancer. The material was CD4+ or CD8+ T cells sorted from blood, obtained in a trial of the OX40 agonist ivuxolimab. The DNA sequence follows: TGTGCCAGCAGCTTCGAGCGGAGCTCCTACAATGAGCAGTTCTTC. The resulting protein is CASSFERSSYNEQFF.